This TCR beta chain stems from a study of beta chain features in type 1 diabetes. Study-level points and caveats: TCRB CDR3s from Type 1 diabetes patients were moderately but significantly shorter in all four CD4+ subsets. There were fewer insertions and more deletions at the VDJ junctions of type 1 diabetes patients.

On this clone itself: No antigen is known for it. The sample holds other DNA sequences that translate to the same CDR3.

TCRB transcripts that were expressed got sequenced, as all of the isolated RNA had been reverse transcribed. Sequencing of naive, central memory and regulatory T cell samples gave an average of approximately 3.8 million reads. The protocol was immunoSEQ multiplex PCR, while the TCRdb copy is restricted to in-frame clones and leaves out a portion. The sample consists of 680,000 or so clones, over 10% of them appearing once. Every sorted population was more than 95% pure. CDR1 and CDR2 from the germline V gene are SEHNR and FQNEAQ (reference sequence). This CDR3 is 12 amino acids long. V was pared by 1 base and J by 5 bases, with 3 bases between.

The chain joins TRBV7-9 to TRBJ1-5; D is undetermined. The origin of this receptor is a man between 18 and 29 years old with type 1 diabetes. Sequencing input: naive CD4+ T cells from blood. The CDR3 DNA reads TGTGCCAGCAGCTTAGTGGATCAGCCCCAGCATTTT. Amino acid sequence: CASSLVDQPQHF.